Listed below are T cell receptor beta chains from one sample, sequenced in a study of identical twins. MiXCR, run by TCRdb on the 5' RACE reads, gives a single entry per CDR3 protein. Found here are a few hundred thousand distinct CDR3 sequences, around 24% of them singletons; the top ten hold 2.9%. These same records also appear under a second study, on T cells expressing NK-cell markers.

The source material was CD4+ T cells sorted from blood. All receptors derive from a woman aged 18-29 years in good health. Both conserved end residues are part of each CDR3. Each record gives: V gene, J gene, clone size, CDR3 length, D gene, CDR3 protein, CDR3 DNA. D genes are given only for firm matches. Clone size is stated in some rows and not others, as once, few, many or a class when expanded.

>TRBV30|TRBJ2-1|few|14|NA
CAWSVGGVWGEQFF
TGTGCCTGGAGTGTCGGCGGAGTCTGGGGTGAGCAGTTCTTC
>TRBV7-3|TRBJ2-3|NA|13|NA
CASSSVHTDTQYF
TGTGCCAGCAGCTCGGTCCACACAGATACGCAGTATTTT
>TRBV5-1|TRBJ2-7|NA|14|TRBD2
CASSLEPAGGGQYF
TGCGCCAGCAGCTTGGAACCAGCGGGGGGCGGGCAGTACTTC
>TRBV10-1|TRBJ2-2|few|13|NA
CASSDIYTGELFF
TGCGCCAGCAGTGACATCTACACCGGGGAGCTGTTTTTT
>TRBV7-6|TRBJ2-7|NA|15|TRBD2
CASSSSGTSKYEQYF
TGTGCCAGCAGCTCATCCGGGACTAGCAAGTACGAGCAGTACTTC
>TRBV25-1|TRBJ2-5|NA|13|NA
CASSEFSTETQYF
TGTGCCAGCAGTGAATTTAGTACTGAGACCCAGTACTTC
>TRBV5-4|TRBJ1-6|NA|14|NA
CASSMSRQSSPLHF
TGTGCCAGCAGCATGAGTCGACAGAGCTCACCCCTCCACTTT
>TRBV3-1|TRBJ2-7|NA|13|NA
CASSQELRTEQYF
TGTGCCAGCAGCCAAGAACTCAGGACCGAGCAGTACTTC
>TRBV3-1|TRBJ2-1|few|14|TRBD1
CASSHGTGSNEQFF
TGTGCCAGCAGCCACGGGACAGGTAGTAATGAGCAGTTCTTC
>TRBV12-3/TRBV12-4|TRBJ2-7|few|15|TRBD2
CASSQPGGRSYEQYF
TGTGCCAGCAGTCAACCGGGAGGGCGTTCCTACGAGCAGTACTTC
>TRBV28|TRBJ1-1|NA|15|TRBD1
CASSPQGAGDTEAFF
TGTGCCAGCAGTCCACAGGGGGCAGGGGACACTGAAGCTTTCTTT
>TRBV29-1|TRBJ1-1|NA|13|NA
CSVDKGMGTEAFF
TGCAGCGTTGATAAGGGAATGGGCACTGAAGCTTTCTTT
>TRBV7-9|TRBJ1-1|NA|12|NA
CASSLVPPEAFF
TGTGCCAGCAGCTTAGTCCCCCCTGAAGCTTTCTTT
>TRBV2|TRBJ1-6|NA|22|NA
CASSEFWAPGQVKSRNNSPLHF
TGTGCCAGCAGTGAATTTTGGGCGCCGGGACAAGTAAAGTCACGTAATAATTCACCCCTCCACTTT
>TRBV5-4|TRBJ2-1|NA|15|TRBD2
CASSFETSGVSEQFF
TGTGCCAGCAGCTTCGAGACTAGCGGGGTTAGTGAGCAGTTCTTC
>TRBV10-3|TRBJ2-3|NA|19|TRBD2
CAIKPHPAPLAGRTDTQYF
TGTGCCATCAAACCGCATCCCGCCCCTTTAGCGGGTCGCACAGATACGCAGTATTTT
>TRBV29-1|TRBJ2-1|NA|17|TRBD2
CSVVSLAGVSSYNEQFF
TGCAGCGTTGTTTCCCTAGCGGGGGTAAGCTCCTACAATGAGCAGTTCTTC
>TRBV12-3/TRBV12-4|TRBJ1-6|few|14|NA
CASSLEGRNSPLHF
TGTGCCAGCAGTTTAGAGGGGCGAAATTCACCCCTCCACTTT
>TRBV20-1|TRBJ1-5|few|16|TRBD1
CSARGGTGLSNQPQHF
TGCAGTGCTAGAGGGGGGACAGGTCTTAGCAATCAGCCCCAGCATTTT
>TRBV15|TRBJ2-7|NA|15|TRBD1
CATSSRTGGRYEQYF
TGTGCCACCAGCAGTCGGACAGGGGGTCGGTACGAGCAGTACTTC
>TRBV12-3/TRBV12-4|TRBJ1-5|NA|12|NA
CASSLGHQPQHF
TGTGCCAGCAGTTTAGGACATCAGCCCCAGCATTTT
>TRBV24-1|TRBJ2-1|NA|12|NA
CATSAGEREQFF
TGTGCCACCAGTGCGGGAGAACGGGAGCAGTTCTTC
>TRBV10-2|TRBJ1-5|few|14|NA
CASSARDSFSTQHF
TGCGCCAGCAGTGCGCGAGACTCATTCAGTACCCAGCATTTT